This T cell receptor beta chain was captured by sequencing in a study of T cell repertoires in cytomegalovirus infection. Study-level background: Based on public TCR beta signatures, there were indications of CMV infection and of a matching HLA type.

The CDR3 length is 14 residues. Trimming pared 1 base from V and 6 bases from J, leaving 12 bases between. The germline V gene has CDR1 SEHNR and CDR2 FQNEAQ (reference sequence). This clonotype came up many times. Its antigen is currently unknown. A single record per CDR3 protein comes from TCRdb applying MiXCR to the reads. In the table there are roughly 300,000 distinct CDR3 sequences, more than 8% of which are singletons. Overall study findings and caveats: It was HLA-C-restricted CMV-specific TCR beta clonotypes that dominated the response ex vivo. Cumulated frequencies of public TCR beta families served to identify carriers of CMV plus the relevant HLA.

Sequencing was carried out using PBMCs. This chain connects TRBV7-9 to TRBJ2-5; D ambiguous. This receptor was obtained from a human donor in good health (CMV status not recorded). Some clones in this sample may be carry-over from other donors' samples. The CDR3 DNA follows: TGTGCCAGCAGCTTAGATGCCGAACCAAAGACCCAGTACTTC. It yields the protein CASSLDAEPKTQYF.